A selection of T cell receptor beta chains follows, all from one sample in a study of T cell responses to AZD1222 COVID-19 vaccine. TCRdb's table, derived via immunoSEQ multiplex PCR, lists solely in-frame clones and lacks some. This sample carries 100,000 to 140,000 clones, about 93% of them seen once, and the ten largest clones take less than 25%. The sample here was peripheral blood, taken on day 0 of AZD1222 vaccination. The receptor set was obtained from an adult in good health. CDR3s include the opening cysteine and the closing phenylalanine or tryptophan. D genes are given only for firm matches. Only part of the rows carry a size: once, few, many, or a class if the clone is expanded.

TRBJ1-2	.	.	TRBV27	CASSLSVFGSGYTF	TGTGCCAGCAGTTTATCAGTTTTTGGCTCCGGCTACACCTTC
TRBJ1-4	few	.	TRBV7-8	CASSLGGTEGEKLFF	TGTGCCAGCAGCTTAGGAGGGACGGAGGGTGAAAAACTGTTTTTT
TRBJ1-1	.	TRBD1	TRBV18	CASSPLLILGGSVNTEAFF	TGTGCCAGCTCACCACTCCTCATTCTAGGGGGCTCGGTGAACACTGAAGCTTTCTTT
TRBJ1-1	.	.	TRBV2	CASRSGVPGTEAFF	TGTGCCAGTCGTTCGGGGGTACCGGGTACTGAAGCTTTCTTT
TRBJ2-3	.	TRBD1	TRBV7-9	CASSSRDRGLNTQYF	TGTGCCAGCAGCTCTCGGGACAGGGGGTTAAATACGCAGTATTTT
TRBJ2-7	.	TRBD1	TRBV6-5	CASSYLGTGREQYF	TGTGCCAGCAGTTACCTAGGGACAGGGAGAGAGCAGTACTTC
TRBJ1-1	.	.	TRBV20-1	CSARRLVEAFF	TGCAGTGCTAGGCGTCTTGTTGAAGCTTTCTTT
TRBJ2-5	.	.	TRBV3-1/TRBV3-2	CASRVRGQETQYF	TGTGCCAGCAGGGTCAGGGGTCAAGAGACCCAGTACTTC
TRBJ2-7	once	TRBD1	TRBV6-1	CASSESLGQGKNEQYF	TGTGCCAGCAGTGAATCCCTGGGACAGGGGAAGAACGAGCAGTACTTC
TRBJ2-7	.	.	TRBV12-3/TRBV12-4	CASRIGSREQYF	TGTGCCAGCAGAATAGGGAGTCGGGAGCAGTACTTC
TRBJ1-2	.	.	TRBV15	CATSAVALGYGYTF	TGTGCCACCAGCGCAGTGGCGTTGGGTTATGGCTACACCTTC